Below, 32 T cell receptor beta chains from the same sample are listed, as sequenced in a study of T cells in Graves' hyperthyroidism and ophthalmopathy. RNA transcripts gave rise to amplified TCR beta CDR3 regions. HTBI primers were the set used in a first-round RT-PCR of the TCR CDR3. Each CDR3 protein gets one entry after TCRdb re-called the multiplex PCR reads with MiXCR. The table has roughly 500,000 distinct CDR3 sequences, roughly 50% seen once. Specimen: peripheral blood or thyroid tissue (not recorded which). The receptors originated from an adult woman with Graves' disease, either hyperthyroidism or ophthalmopathy (not recorded which).

The table lists this clonotype with a few counts. The rearrangement joins TRBV7-8 to TRBJ1-6; D possibly corresponds to TRBD1 (6 bases). The V and J ends lost 5 bases and 8 bases respectively, with 16 bases between them. CDR1 is SGHVS and CDR2 is FQNEAQ in the germline V gene. The CDR3 has 15 residues. The CDR3 is CASSQVDRKDSPLHF. CDR3 nucleotides: TGTGCCAGCAGCCAAGTCGACAGGAAAGATTCACCCCTCCACTTT.

This clonotype showed up many times. Written as DNA, the CDR3 is TGTGCCAGCAGCTTGGGAAGCCTAGAAATCTACGAGCAGTACTTC. Translating gives CASSLGSLEIYEQYF. The chain links TRBV5-4 to TRBJ2-7; unclear D gene. CDR1 is SGHNT, CDR2 YYREEE, per germline (reference sequence). Trimming pared 0 bases from V and 3 bases from J, leaving 13 bases between. The CDR3 totals 15 residues.

With respect to this clonotype: With a much larger clone just one base away, this may be a read error. The genes are TRBV6-1 and TRBJ2-5; 8 bases are shared with TRBD2. The CDR3 extends over 13 amino acids. Trimming cost V 8 bases and J 8 bases; bases outside gene matches: 10. Germline V gene data show CDR1 as MNHNS and CDR2 as SASEGT. The CDR3 nucleotides are TGTGCCAGCGGCCATAGCGGGGAAAGCACCCAGTACTTC. Its protein is CASGHSGESTQYF.

This CDR3 reads CAISEGYGETQYF. In DNA form, the CDR3 reads TGTGCCATCAGTGAGGGGTACGGGGAGACCCAGTACTTC. The chain carries TRBV10-3 and TRBJ2-5; D unclear. The CDR3 is 13 residues long. Trimming cost V 2 bases and J 5 bases, with 9 bases left between them. Germline V CDR1 and CDR2: ENHRY, SYGVKD.

The rearrangement links TRBV11-2 to TRBJ2-5; D possibly corresponds to TRBD1 (5 bases). This CDR3 region has 15 residues. Trimming cost V 3 bases and J 3 bases, with 14 bases left between them. Germline V gene lookup returns CDR1 SGHAT and CDR2 FQNNGV. Written as DNA, the CDR3 is TGTGCCAGCAGCTTTTCCCTAGGCAGGGAAGAGACCCAGTACTTC. Its protein is CASSFSLGREETQYF.

This sequence joins TRBV7-8 and TRBJ2-7; D unclear. CDR1 is SGHVS and CDR2 is FQNEAQ in the germline V gene. V was clipped by 5 bases and J by 2 bases, with 10 bases between them. The CDR3 sequence is 13 residues long. CDR3 in amino acids: CASSQTLAYEQYF. DNA of the CDR3: TGTGCCAGCAGCCAAACATTAGCCTACGAGCAGTACTTC.

This clonotype was observed many times. This rearrangement joins TRBV12-3 or TRBV12-4 to TRBJ2-7; D ambiguous. V gave up 3 bases and J gave up 0 bases, with 9 bases separating them. The CDR3 has 14 amino acids. This chain's CDR3 is CASSLLQNSYEQYF. The CDR3 nucleotides read TGTGCCAGCAGTTTGTTGCAGAACTCCTACGAGCAGTACTTC.

This clonotype was seen only a few times. The V gene is TRBV7-9, the J gene TRBJ2-6; 11 nucleotides agree with TRBD1. This CDR3 is built from 19 residues. Germline-derived CDR1 and CDR2 are SEHNR and FQNEAQ (reference sequence). Losses at the gene ends were 6 bases for V and 0 bases for J; bases not matched to a gene: 10. CDR3 sequence reads: CASSPSPGQGDSGANVLTF. Here the CDR3 DNA reads TGTGCCAGCAGTCCAAGTCCGGGACAGGGGGACTCTGGGGCCAACGTCCTGACTTTC. Combining the CDR3 with reference TRBV7-9 and TRBJ2-6 gives the whole variable domain DTGVSQNPRHKITKRGQNVTFRCDPISEHNRLYWYRQTLGQGPEFLTYFQNEAQLEKSRLLSDRFSAERPKGSFSTLEIQRTEQGDSAMYLCASSPSPGQGDSGANVLTFGAGSRLTVL.

The chain recombines TRBV20-1 with TRBJ2-6; D unclear. V lost 5 bases to trimming and J lost 0 bases, with 8 bases between them. The CDR3 contains 14 residues. Germline-derived CDR1 and CDR2 are DFQATT and SNEGSKA (reference sequence). The CDR3 here is CSAAAISGANVLTF. CDR3 nucleotides: TGCAGTGCTGCAGCGATCTCTGGGGCCAACGTCCTGACTTTC.

The chain has TRBV19 and TRBJ2-7; the D is unclear. The end of the DNA aligns better with TRBJ2-1, so the J call may be wrong. Germline assignment: CDR1 LNHDA and CDR2 SQIVND (reference sequence). The CDR3 loop spans 13 amino acids. The CDR3 sequence: CASSPRGYNEQFF. CDR3 in DNA: TGTGCCAGTAGTCCCAGAGGCTACAATGAGCAGTTCTTC.

In its sample, this clonotype was seen once. V is TRBV5-1 and J is TRBJ2-7, with 9 bases identical to TRBD2. Trimming took 0 bases from V and 6 from J; bases not matched to a gene: 7. CDR1 is SGHRS and CDR2 is YFSETQ in the germline V gene. The CDR3 is made up of 15 amino acids. CDR3 residues: CASSLAGGRAGEQYF. As DNA, the CDR3 is TGCGCCAGCAGCTTGGCCGGCGGGAGGGCTGGCGAGCAGTACTTC.

Remarks on this clonotype: One end of the junction varies from germline; a read error may be responsible. This chain links TRBV9 with TRBJ2-2, with D possibly matching TRBD2 (6 bases). Germline V gene lookup returns CDR1 SGDLS and CDR2 YYNGEE. CDR3 size: 11 residues. CDR3 protein: CASSVTGELVF. The CDR3 DNA is TGTGCCAGCAGCGTCACGGGGGAGCTGGTTTTT.

In this sample, this clonotype turned up once. V is TRBV25-1 and J is TRBJ2-2; 12 bases align to TRBD2. The CDR3 sequence is 18 residues long. Germline V gene lookup returns CDR1 MGHDK and CDR2 SYGVNS. The V gene end was trimmed by 3 bases and the J gene end by 7 bases; junction bases not matched to a gene: 12. As DNA, the CDR3 is TGTGCCAGCAGTGACGCTAGCGGGGGGGCCTCGTTGGACGGGGAGCTGTTTTTT. Translated: CASSDASGGASLDGELFF.

This sequence joins TRBV12-3 or TRBV12-4 and TRBJ1-2; TRBD1 might be the D (5 bases). There are 13 residues in the CDR3. Deletions cut 6 bases from V and 6 bases from J, with 14 bases between. The CDR3: CASSIGAHNGYTF. The DNA for the CDR3 is TGTGCCAGCAGCATCGGGGCCCATAATGGCTACACCTTC.

The rearrangement joins TRBV7-9 to TRBJ1-1; 7 bases agree with TRBD1. After removal of 6 bases from V and 0 bases from J, the junction contained 10 bases not matched to a gene. The CDR3 is 16 residues long. The germline gives CDR1 SEHNR, CDR2 FQNEAQ (reference sequence). The CDR3 spells CASRDDREEMNTEAFF. As DNA, the CDR3 is TGTGCCAGCAGAGACGACAGGGAGGAGATGAACACTGAAGCTTTCTTT.

The chain is built from TRBV7-6 and TRBJ2-5; 10 bases map to TRBD1. Per the germline V gene, CDR1 is SGHVS and CDR2 is FNYEAQ. Losses at the gene ends were 5 bases for V and 5 bases for J; bases not matched to a gene: 5. The CDR3 totals 14 residues. CDR3 DNA: TGTGCCAGCAGCCAGACAGGGGGCAAGGAGACCCAGTACTTC. Residues: CASSQTGGKETQYF.

In this sample, this clonotype turned up many times. V usage is TRBV2 and J usage is TRBJ1-2; unclear D gene. Germline V gives CDR1 SNHLY, CDR2 FYNNEI. V dropped 4 bases and J dropped 8 bases, with 11 bases sitting between them. The length of the CDR3 is 12 residues. CDR3 sequence (DNA): TGTGCCAGCAGTGCGAACTCGAGGGGCTACACCTTC. It codes for CASSANSRGYTF.

The chain combines TRBV10-1 with TRBJ2-7; TRBD2 matches 13 bases. Unmatched junction bases numbered 12, after V lost 6 bases and J lost 4 bases. This CDR3 has 17 amino acids. CDR1 and CDR2 from the germline V gene are WNHNN and SYGVQD (reference sequence). As DNA, the CDR3 is TGCGCCAGCAGCCAAGGACCGGGACTAGCGGGAACGTACGAGCAGTACTTC. Its translation: CASSQGPGLAGTYEQYF.

This clonotype came up once. The rearrangement uses TRBV29-1 and TRBJ2-5; unclear D gene. Germline CDR1 SQVTM, CDR2 ANQGSEA. The CDR3 is 13 residues long. V lost 4 bases, J lost 1 base, and 10 bases lay in between. CDR3 sequence reads: CSVVGLGQETQYF. The CDR3 DNA follows: TGCAGCGTTGTAGGGTTGGGCCAAGAGACCCAGTACTTC.

The table lists this clonotype with a few counts. The V gene is TRBV4-2, the J gene TRBJ2-7, with 12 bases fitting TRBD2. V was clipped by 4 bases and J by 4 bases; unmatched bases: 8. CDR3 length: 16 residues. Per the germline V gene, CDR1 is LGHNA and CDR2 is YNFKEQ. The CDR3, as DNA: TGTGCCAGCAGCCCCGGGCCACTAGCGGGGGGTTACGAGCAGTACTTC. Amino acids: CASSPGPLAGGYEQYF.

The CDR3 region has the DNA TGTGCCAGCAGCTTAGCGCGGGGGCACTACGAGCAGTACTTC. It specifies CASSLARGHYEQYF. The rearrangement links TRBV7-9 to TRBJ2-7; perhaps TRBD2 as D (7 bases). The CDR3 is 14 amino acids. The germline gives CDR1 SEHNR, CDR2 FQNEAQ (reference sequence). Deletions cut 0 bases from V and 3 bases from J, with 9 bases between.

Only a few counts were recorded for this clonotype. The V gene is TRBV5-4, the J gene TRBJ1-5; D uncertain. Between the trimmed V and J ends, which lost 5 bases and 4 bases, there was a span of 10 bases. There are 13 residues in the CDR3. Per germline, CDR1 SGHNT and CDR2 YYREEE (reference sequence). The chain's CDR3 is CASSLQWNQPQHF. The CDR3 DNA reads TGTGCCAGCAGTTTACAATGGAATCAGCCCCAGCATTTT.

This clonotype was counted a few times. Likely a read error: the CDR3 ends without its conserved phenylalanine or tryptophan. The DNA is left out, because the CDR3 cannot be placed on it with certainty; the CDR3 is given as TCRdb lists it. V is TRBV10-3 and J is TRBJ2-5; the table's D call TRBD1 went unverified against the DNA. The CDR3 spans 12 amino acids, including both terminal residues. Per germline, CDR1 ENHRY and CDR2 SYGVKD. This chain's CDR3 is CAISESRRGRYY.

This clonotype was seen more than once but under ten times. The CDR3 region is CASSLAGSQYF. The DNA of the CDR3 is TGTGCCAGCTCACTAGCGGGGTCGCAGTACTTC. This chain joins TRBV18 and TRBJ2-7; 8 bases align to TRBD2. This CDR3 is 11 amino acids long. V gave up 4 bases and J gave up 9 bases; unmatched junction bases: 2. Germline V gene lookup returns CDR1 KGHSH and CDR2 LQKENI.

This clonotype was recorded many times. The chain has TRBV7-9 and TRBJ1-1; D call uncertain. This CDR3 contains 15 residues. V lost 1 base to trimming and J lost 4 bases, with 13 bases between them. Germline CDR1 SEHNR, CDR2 FQNEAQ (reference sequence). CDR3 loop: CASSLGSPGITEAFF. CDR3 DNA: TGTGCCAGCAGCTTAGGTTCACCGGGGATCACTGAAGCTTTCTTT.

This clonotype was seen repeatedly, ten times or more. The V call is TRBV7-9, the J call TRBJ1-6, with D tentatively TRBD1 (6 bases). The CDR3 runs 16 residues. V was cut by 5 bases and J by 7 bases, with 18 bases left in between. Germline V lookup: CDR1 SEHNR, CDR2 FQNEAQ (reference sequence). CDR3 sequence: CASSNLLGQINSPLHF. As DNA, the CDR3 is TGTGCCAGCAGCAACCTCCTGGGACAAATCAATTCACCCCTCCACTTT.

This chain connects TRBV6-1 to TRBJ2-5; no clear D gene. Deletions cut 8 bases from V and 9 bases from J, with 7 bases between. Germline-derived CDR1 and CDR2 are MNHNS and SASEGT. This CDR3 spans 9 amino acids. The chain's CDR3 is CASGQPQYF. The CDR3 DNA reads TGTGCCAGCGGTCAGCCCCAGTACTTC.

A note on this clonotype: A much larger clone differs by one base, so this may be a read error. The V and J genes are TRBV28 and TRBJ1-2; 8 bases map to TRBD1. The germline gives CDR1 MDHEN, CDR2 SYDVKM. CDR3 length: 11 amino acids. The CDR3 sequence is CAGSHRTGITF. CDR3 nucleotides: TGTGCCGGCAGTCACCGGACAGGGATCACCTTC.

A single count supports this clonotype. The gene calls are TRBV6-5 and TRBJ1-6; no definite D call. Deletions cut 5 bases from V and 8 bases from J, with 10 bases between. CDR3 size: 13 residues. Germline V CDR1 and CDR2: MNHEY, SVGAGI. CDR3 sequence (DNA): TGTGCCAGCAGTCGGGCCGGGGATTCACCCCTCCACTTT. It yields the protein CASSRAGDSPLHF.

This clonotype was recorded only once. One junction end disagrees with the germline gene, perhaps due to a read error. The genes are TRBV2 and TRBJ2-3; a possible D gene is TRBD2 (6 bases). This CDR3 spans 14 amino acids. Germline CDR1 reads SNHLY; CDR2 reads FYNNEI. This CDR3 reads CASGGGPGTDTRYF. The CDR3 DNA sequence: TGTGCCAGCGGAGGAGGGCCGGGCACAGATACGCGGTATTTT.

The V and J genes are TRBV12-3 or TRBV12-4 and TRBJ2-7, with unresolved D. CDR3 length: 15 residues. Trimming stripped 3 bases from V and 8 bases from J, with 20 bases between. CDR3 nucleotide sequence: TGTGCCAGCAGTTTGTTAGGTAGGGATCAGCCCCAGCAGTACTTC. Translation gives CASSLLGRDQPQQYF.

This chain uses TRBV7-2 with TRBJ1-2; tentative D call: TRBD1 (5 bases). The CDR3 loop spans 16 amino acids. Trimming took off 6 bases at V and 2 bases at J, with 19 bases between the two ends. Germline CDR1 and CDR2: SGHTA and FQGNSA. Here the CDR3 reads CASSSGGGRANYGYTF. The CDR3 nucleotides read TGTGCCAGCAGTTCAGGTGGTGGCAGGGCAAACTATGGCTACACCTTC.